These T cell receptor beta chains were read from a single sample in a study of cytomegalovirus exposure and HLA in healthy donors. Using immunoSEQ multiplex PCR, the repertoire was profiled, and TCRdb retains in-frame clones only, with some absent. The sample consists of 200,000 to 250,000 clones, 80% to 90% of them appearing once. The source material was PBMCs. The receptors here all came from a woman under 30 in good health and CMV-seronegative. Both conserved end residues are part of each CDR3. The D gene is left open where the match is weak. For some rows the clone size is stated as once, few or many, or as a class when expanded; others skip it.

V: TRBV4-1
D: .
size: .
J: TRBJ2-5
DNA: TGCGCCAGCAGCCAAGATCTTTGGCGGCTCCAAGAGACCCAGTACTTC
CDR3: CASSQDLWRLQETQYF

V: TRBV28
D: .
size: .
J: TRBJ2-1
DNA: TGTGCCAGCAGTCCTCGGGTAATGAGGGATGAGCAGTTCTTC
CDR3: CASSPRVMRDEQFF

V: TRBV4-1
D: TRBD1
size: .
J: TRBJ2-5
DNA: TGCGCCAGCAGCTCCCGGGACAGCCAACAAGAGACCCAGTACTTC
CDR3: CASSSRDSQQETQYF

V: TRBV16
D: .
size: once
J: TRBJ1-5
DNA: TGTGCCAGCAGCCAACTTCGCGATCAGCCCCAGCATTTT
CDR3: CASSQLRDQPQHF

V: TRBV10-1
D: TRBD2
size: once
J: TRBJ2-1
DNA: TGCGCCAGCAGTCCGGGACTAGCGGATTACAATGAGCAGTTCTTC
CDR3: CASSPGLADYNEQFF

V: TRBV9
D: TRBD2
size: .
J: TRBJ2-1
DNA: TGTGCCAGCAGACCAAGCGGGAGTTCCGACAATGAGCAGTTCTTC
CDR3: CASRPSGSSDNEQFF

V: TRBV2
D: .
size: .
J: TRBJ2-5
DNA: TGTGCCAGCAAGGGGGATCGAGGCCATCAGTGGGCCCAGTACTTC
CDR3: CASKGDRGHQWAQYF

V: TRBV6-1
D: TRBD2
size: .
J: TRBJ2-7
DNA: TGTGCCAGCAGTGAACAGACTAGCGGGAGGTACCCCTACGAGCAGTACTTC
CDR3: CASSEQTSGRYPYEQYF

V: TRBV10-3
D: .
size: .
J: TRBJ2-2
DNA: TGTGCCATCAGTGAGTCGGAGGGGTCCGGGGAGCTGTTTTTT
CDR3: CAISESEGSGELFF

V: TRBV7-9
D: TRBD1
size: .
J: TRBJ2-7
DNA: TGTGCCAGCAGCCAGCCGGGACAGGGCTACGAGCAGTACTTC
CDR3: CASSQPGQGYEQYF

V: TRBV6-6
D: TRBD1
size: few
J: TRBJ1-2
DNA: TGTGCCAGCAGTAGGGACAGAAACTATGGCTACACCTTC
CDR3: CASSRDRNYGYTF

V: TRBV6-5
D: .
size: .
J: TRBJ1-1
DNA: TGTGCCAGCAGTTACGTAGGGGGAGAAGCTTTCTTT
CDR3: CASSYVGGEAFF

V: TRBV10-3
D: .
size: .
J: TRBJ2-2
DNA: TGTGCCATCAGTGAGTCGACAGTTCTAGGCGGGGAGCTGTTTTTT
CDR3: CAISESTVLGGELFF

V: TRBV19
D: .
size: .
J: TRBJ2-3
DNA: TGTGCCAGTAGTCCTGGGGGGGATACGCAGTATTTT
CDR3: CASSPGGDTQYF

V: TRBV28
D: .
size: .
J: TRBJ2-7
DNA: TGTGCCAGCAAAACTTCCCCGGCTAGCAGTAACGAGCAGTACTTC
CDR3: CASKTSPASSNEQYF

V: TRBV27
D: .
size: .
J: TRBJ2-2
DNA: TGTGCCAGCAGTTATTCTTGGCGGAGGAACGGGGAGCTGTTTTTT
CDR3: CASSYSWRRNGELFF

V: TRBV15
D: TRBD2
size: once
J: TRBJ2-5
DNA: TGTGCCACCAGCAGAGATCGGGGGGGGAGAGAGACCCAGTACTTC
CDR3: CATSRDRGGRETQYF